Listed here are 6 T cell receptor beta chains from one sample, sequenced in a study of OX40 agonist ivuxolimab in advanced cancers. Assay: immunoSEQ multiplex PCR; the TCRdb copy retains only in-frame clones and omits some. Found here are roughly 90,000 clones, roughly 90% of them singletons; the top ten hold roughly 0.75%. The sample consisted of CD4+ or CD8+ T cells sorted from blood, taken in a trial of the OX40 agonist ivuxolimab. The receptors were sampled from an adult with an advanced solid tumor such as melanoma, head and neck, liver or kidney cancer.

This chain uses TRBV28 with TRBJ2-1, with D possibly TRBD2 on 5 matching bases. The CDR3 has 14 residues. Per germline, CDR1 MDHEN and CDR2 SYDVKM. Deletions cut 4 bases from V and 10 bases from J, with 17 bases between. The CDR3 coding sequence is TGTGCCAGCAGTTCCGCCGGGGTAAGGGCCGAGCAGTTCTTC. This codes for CASSSAGVRAEQFF.

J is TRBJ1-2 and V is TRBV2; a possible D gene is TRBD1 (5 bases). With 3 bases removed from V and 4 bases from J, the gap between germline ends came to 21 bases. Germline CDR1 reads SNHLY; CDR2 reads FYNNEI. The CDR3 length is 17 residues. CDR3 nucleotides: TGTGCCAGCAGTGAGGCCGGGACCGCTGTGACGCGCTATGGCTACACCTTC. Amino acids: CASSEAGTAVTRYGYTF.

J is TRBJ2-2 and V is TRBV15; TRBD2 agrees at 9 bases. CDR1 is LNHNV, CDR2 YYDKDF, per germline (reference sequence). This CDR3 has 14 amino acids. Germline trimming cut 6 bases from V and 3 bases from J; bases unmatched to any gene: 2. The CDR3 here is CATRQREDTGELFF. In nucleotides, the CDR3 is TGTGCCACCAGACAGCGGGAGGACACCGGGGAGCTGTTTTTT.

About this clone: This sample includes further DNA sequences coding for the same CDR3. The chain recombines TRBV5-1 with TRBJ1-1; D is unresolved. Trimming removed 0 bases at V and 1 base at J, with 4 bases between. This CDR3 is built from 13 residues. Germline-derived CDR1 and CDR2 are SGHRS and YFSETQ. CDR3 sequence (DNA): TGCGCCAGCAGCTTGGTGTCGAACACTGAAGCTTTCTTT. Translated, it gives CASSLVSNTEAFF.

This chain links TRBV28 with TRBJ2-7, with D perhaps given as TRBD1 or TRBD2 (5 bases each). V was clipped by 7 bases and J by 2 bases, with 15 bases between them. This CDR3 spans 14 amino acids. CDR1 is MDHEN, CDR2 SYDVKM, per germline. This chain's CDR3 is CASTSTGYPYEQYF. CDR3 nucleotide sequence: TGTGCCAGCACTAGCACAGGTTACCCCTACGAGCAGTACTTC.

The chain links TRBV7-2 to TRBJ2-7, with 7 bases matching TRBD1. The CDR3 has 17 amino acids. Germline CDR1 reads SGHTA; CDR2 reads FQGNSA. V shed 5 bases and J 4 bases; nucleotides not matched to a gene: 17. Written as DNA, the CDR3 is TGTGCCAGCAGCATCCGGGACAGCACGGGGAGATCATACGAGCAGTACTTC. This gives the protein CASSIRDSTGRSYEQYF.